The present T cell receptor (beta chain) was sequenced within a study of CD8+CD57+ T cells in acquired aplastic anemia. On the study more broadly: The sorted CD4+ and CD8+ cells yielded an average around 3.2 ug of DNA.

The TCR beta profiling, which covered VDJ combination and CDR3 sequence, was carried out using genomic DNA as the template. TCRdb redid the calling of the reads with MiXCR, one entry per CDR3 protein. Among 450,000 to 600,000 distinct CDR3 sequences listed, around a third were seen once. In the case of this clonotype: Its antigen is undetermined. A much larger clone lies one base from this, so it may be a read error.

Study-level results: About 29 shared CD8+ CDR3s appeared highly expressed within patients' immunodominant clones.

Flow cytometry had shown expanded CD8+CD57+ cells in the patients chosen for sequencing. The patients all had a severe acquired aplastic anemia diagnosis. No patient had been given any therapy when blood was sampled. Sequencing used sorted CD4+, CD8+, or CD8+CD57+ T cells (not recorded which) from PBMCs. The receptor comes from a human donor with aplastic anemia.

CDR3 nucleotides: TGTGCCAGCAGCACCAATACCTACAATGAGCGGTTCTTC. Protein sequence: CASSTNTYNERFF. The V gene is TRBV7-3, the J gene TRBJ2-1; D unresolved. This CDR3 is built from 13 residues. The germline V gene has CDR1 SGHTA and CDR2 FQGTGA.